A single sample gave rise to the 10 T cell receptor beta chains below, sequenced in a study of shared clonotypes between healthy human individuals. Generated by immunoSEQ multiplex PCR, the TCRdb table keeps only in-frame clones and is missing some. The repertoire holds about 480,000 clones, nearly 80% seen once, with under 15% in the top ten. Sequencing was carried out using PBMCs. All receptors derive from a woman aged 40 to 49 in good health. Some clones in this sample may be carry-over from other donors' samples.

This rearrangement joins TRBV11-2 to TRBJ2-7; 7 nucleotides agree with TRBD1. The ends lost 6 bases at V and 0 bases at J; junction bases unmatched: 11. Germline-derived CDR1 and CDR2 are SGHAT and FQNNGV. The CDR3 contains 16 residues. CDR3 DNA sequence: TGTGCCAGCAGTCCTGACAGGGTAGGGAGCTCCTACGAGCAGTACTTC. Protein: CASSPDRVGSSYEQYF.

This chain uses TRBV10-3 with TRBJ1-2, with a tentative D call TRBD1 (5 bases). Trimming took off 4 bases at V and 5 bases at J, with 11 bases between the two ends. The germline V gene encodes CDR1 ENHRY and CDR2 SYGVKD. This CDR3 contains 13 residues. The CDR3 spells CAISGGQGYGYTF. As DNA, the CDR3 is TGTGCCATCAGTGGGGGTCAGGGATATGGCTACACCTTC.

The chain recombines TRBV7-2 with TRBJ2-3; weak D call: TRBD2 (6 bases). The CDR3 has 19 amino acids. The V and J ends lost 5 bases and 0 bases respectively, with 24 bases between them. The germline V gene encodes CDR1 SGHTA and CDR2 FQGNSA. This CDR3 is CASSLSAGGWISSTDTQYF. The CDR3 DNA sequence: TGTGCCAGCAGCCTTTCAGCGGGCGGTTGGATATCTAGCACAGATACGCAGTATTTT.

This chain joins TRBV5-1 and TRBJ1-4; D possibly corresponds to TRBD1 (5 bases). The CDR3 extends over 14 amino acids. Germline CDR1 reads SGHRS; CDR2 reads YFSETQ. The ends were cut back, 4 bases at V and 1 base at J, with 8 bases in the middle. As DNA, the CDR3 is TGCGCCAGCAGCGCCGGACAAACTAATGAAAAACTGTTTTTT. Encoded protein: CASSAGQTNEKLFF.

The genes are TRBV5-4 and TRBJ1-5, with a weak D call TRBD1 (6 bases). Per the germline V gene, CDR1 is SGHNT and CDR2 is YYREEE (reference sequence). Trimming pared 0 bases from V and 7 bases from J, leaving 8 bases between. CDR3 size: 13 residues. The CDR3 protein is CASSLARGQPQHF. In nucleotides, the CDR3 is TGTGCCAGCAGCTTGGCCAGGGGACAGCCCCAGCATTTT.

The chain uses TRBV5-5 and TRBJ2-3; 9 bases are a match to TRBD1. Germline V gene sequence: CDR1 SGHKS, CDR2 YYEKEE (reference sequence). The CDR3 is made up of 16 amino acids. V dropped 5 bases and J dropped 0; count of bases not matched to a gene: 7. The CDR3 sequence is CASSLGQGTSTDTQYF. The CDR3 DNA reads TGTGCCAGCAGTCTCGGACAGGGGACGAGCACAGATACGCAGTATTTT.

This clone showed up many times. The chain joins TRBV15 to TRBJ2-3; tentative D call: TRBD2 (5 bases). With 0 bases removed from V and 6 bases from J, the gap between germline ends came to 10 bases. This CDR3 comprises 14 residues. Germline V gene lookup returns CDR1 LNHNV and CDR2 YYDKDF (reference sequence). The CDR3 region has the DNA TGTGCCACCAGCAGAGAAACTAGTTGGGATACGCAGTATTTT. Its translation is CATSRETSWDTQYF.

Concerning this clone: Within the sample, other DNA sequences also encode this same CDR3. The chain combines TRBV19 with TRBJ2-2; the match to TRBD1 covers 7 bases. Germline CDR1 reads LNHDA; CDR2 reads SQIVND (reference sequence). The CDR3 contains 13 residues. The trim removed 4 bases at V and 5 bases at J, leaving 1 base unmatched. In DNA, the CDR3 is TGTGCCAGTAGTAGACAGGGAACCGGGGAGCTGTTTTTT. It translates to CASSRQGTGELFF.

Note on this clone: The same CDR3 can be traced to other DNA sequences in this sample. The chain employs TRBV29-1 and TRBJ1-5, with 10 bases aligning to TRBD1. V trimming: 6 bases; J trimming: 7 bases; junction bases outside the gene matches: 6. Germline assignment: CDR1 SQVTM and CDR2 ANQGSEA. This CDR3 has 13 residues. CDR3 amino acids: CSVVTGGGQPQHF. CDR3 bases: TGCAGCGTAGTGACAGGGGGCGGACAGCCCCAGCATTTT. Filled out from reference TRBV29-1 and TRBJ1-5, the complete variable domain reads SAVISQKPSRDICQRGTSLTIQCQVDSQVTMMFWYRQQPGQSLTLIATANQGSEATYESGFVIDKFPISRPNLTFSTLTVSNMSPEDSSIYLCSVVTGGGQPQHFGDGTRLSIL.

With respect to this clone: This specimen includes other DNA sequences encoding the same CDR3. This chain connects TRBV5-1 to TRBJ2-3; 16 bases agree with TRBD2. V trimming: 4 bases; J trimming: 4 bases; junction bases outside the gene matches: 3. Germline V CDR1 and CDR2: SGHRS, YFSETQ. The CDR3 totals 16 residues. The CDR3 bases are TGCGCCAGCAGCCCGGGACTAGCGGGAGGGCCAGATACGCAGTATTTT. Amino acids: CASSPGLAGGPDTQYF. The full variable domain, completed using reference TRBV5-1 and TRBJ2-3, is KAGVTQTPRYLIKTRGQQVTLSCSPISGHRSVSWYQQTPGQGLQFLFEYFSETQRNKGNFPGRFSGRQFSNSRSEMNVSTLELGDSALYLCASSPGLAGGPDTQYFGPGTRLTVL.